Listed below are T cell receptor beta chains from one sample, sequenced in a study of T cell repertoires in cytomegalovirus infection. TCRdb re-called the reads through MiXCR, storing one row per CDR3 protein. The data hold a few hundred thousand distinct CDR3 sequences, with over 7.5% observed a single time. What was sequenced was PBMCs. These receptors all come from a human donor in good health (CMV status not recorded). Some clones in this sample may be carry-over from other donors' samples. Both conserved end residues are part of each CDR3. Fields, in order: CDR3 protein, CDR3 DNA, J gene, clone size, CDR3 length, D gene, V gene. D genes are given only for firm matches. Clone size is given for some rows only: seen once, a few or many times, or a class if the clone is expanded.

CASRLSGSDEQFF | TGTGCCAGCAGGCTTAGCGGGAGCGACGAGCAGTTCTTC | TRBJ2-1 | - | 13 | TRBD2 | TRBV6-5
CASWGGMDTEAFF | TGTGCCAGTTGGGGAGGGATGGACACTGAAGCTTTCTTT | TRBJ1-1 | many | 13 | - | TRBV7-8
CASSGDRVNYEQYF | TGTGCCAGCAGTGGGGACAGGGTAAACTACGAGCAGTACTTC | TRBJ2-7 | many | 14 | TRBD1 | TRBV12-3/TRBV12-4
CASSYPSSGGSSYNEQFF | TGTGCCAGCAGTTACCCCAGCAGCGGGGGCAGCTCCTACAATGAGCAGTTCTTC | TRBJ2-1 | few | 18 | TRBD2 | TRBV6-6
CASSYLPGGFYEQYF | TGTGCCAGCAGTTATCTACCAGGGGGCTTCTACGAGCAGTACTTC | TRBJ2-7 | few | 15 | TRBD1 | TRBV6-2/TRBV6-3
CASIAYNEQFF | TGTGCCAGCATAGCCTACAATGAGCAGTTCTTC | TRBJ2-1 | many | 11 | - | TRBV7-2
CATAAQLNTEAFF | TGTGCCACGGCCGCACAACTGAACACTGAAGCTTTCTTT | TRBJ1-1 | - | 13 | - | TRBV15
CASSLGSLSTNEKLFF | TGCGCCAGCAGCTTGGGCAGCCTATCAACTAATGAAAAACTGTTTTTT | TRBJ1-4 | - | 16 | - | TRBV5-1
CASSFLAGGREDTQYF | TGTGCCAGCAGTTTTTTAGCGGGAGGACGGGAAGATACGCAGTATTTT | TRBJ2-3 | few | 16 | TRBD2 | TRBV6-2/TRBV6-3
CASTYSVLGDSPLHF | TGTGCCAGCACTTATTCCGTCTTGGGGGATTCACCCCTCCACTTT | TRBJ1-6 | few | 15 | - | TRBV27
CASTDYRGLANTGELFF | TGTGCCAGCACCGACTATCGGGGGCTGGCGAACACCGGGGAGCTGTTTTTT | TRBJ2-2 | - | 17 | - | TRBV6-2/TRBV6-3
CASSHGYSYNEQFF | TGTGCCAGCAGCCACGGTTACTCCTACAATGAGCAGTTCTTC | TRBJ2-1 | few | 14 | - | TRBV5-4
CASSQDRGLGTEAFF | TGCGCCAGCAGCCAAGATCGGGGGTTGGGCACTGAAGCTTTCTTT | TRBJ1-1 | many | 15 | - | TRBV4-1
CASSQEGNNYGYTF | TGCGCCAGCAGCCAAGAGGGAAATAACTATGGCTACACCTTC | TRBJ1-2 | few | 14 | - | TRBV4-3
CAWSRTATNEKLFF | TGTGCCTGGAGTCGGACGGCAACTAATGAAAAACTGTTTTTT | TRBJ1-4 | few | 14 | - | TRBV30
CSARDLTASYNEQFF | TGCAGTGCTAGAGATCTCACTGCTAGCTACAATGAGCAGTTCTTC | TRBJ2-1 | many | 15 | - | TRBV20-1
CASSLTSGPREQYF | TGCGCCAGCAGCTTGACTAGCGGCCCTCGGGAGCAGTACTTC | TRBJ2-7 | once | 14 | TRBD2 | TRBV5-1
CASRQTGPNTGELFF | TGTGCCAGCAGGCAAACAGGGCCGAACACCGGGGAGCTGTTTTTT | TRBJ2-2 | few | 15 | - | TRBV6-8
CASSPSPWSFNYGYTF | TGTGCCAGCAGCCCATCCCCATGGTCGTTTAACTATGGCTACACCTTC | TRBJ1-2 | - | 16 | - | TRBV27
CASRTGLNTQYF | TGTGCCAGCCGGACCGGTTTGAATACGCAGTATTTT | TRBJ2-3 | - | 12 | - | TRBV7-2
CASTPWTSGRTGELFF | TGTGCCAGCACCCCCTGGACTAGCGGGAGGACCGGGGAGCTGTTTTTT | TRBJ2-2 | many | 16 | TRBD2 | TRBV7-2
CATGGDNSPLHF | TGTGCCACCGGAGGGGATAATTCACCCCTCCACTTT | TRBJ1-6 | many | 12 | - | TRBV7-8
CASSERRHSAYEQYF | TGTGCCAGCAGTGAACGACGTCACAGCGCCTACGAGCAGTACTTC | TRBJ2-7 | many | 15 | - | TRBV2
CASSSKTGLYEQYF | TGTGCCAGCAGCTCTAAGACAGGCCTCTACGAGCAGTACTTC | TRBJ2-7 | few | 14 | - | TRBV7-2
CASSSPGINIQYF | TGTGCCAGCAGCTCTCCCGGGATAAACATTCAGTACTTC | TRBJ2-4 | many | 13 | - | TRBV7-6
CASSKLGQGRNTIYF | TGTGCCAGCAGCAAACTGGGACAGGGGAGAAACACCATATATTTT | TRBJ1-3 | - | 15 | TRBD1 | TRBV12-3/TRBV12-4
CASSLQGHFATNEKLFF | TGTGCCAGCAGCTTACAGGGGCACTTTGCAACTAATGAAAAACTGTTTTTT | TRBJ1-4 | few | 17 | - | TRBV7-2
CASQIVETQYF | TGTGCCAGCCAAATCGTGGAGACCCAGTACTTC | TRBJ2-5 | few | 11 | - | TRBV6-2/TRBV6-3
CAISESKGAGSNQPQHF | TGTGCCATCAGTGAGTCGAAAGGGGCAGGGAGCAATCAGCCCCAGCATTTT | TRBJ1-5 | many | 17 | - | TRBV10-3
CASNPGETQYF | TGTGCCAGCAATCCTGGAGAGACCCAGTACTTC | TRBJ2-5 | - | 11 | - | TRBV25-1
CASSIRPGGETEAFF | TGTGCCAGTAGTATTAGACCAGGGGGGGAGACTGAAGCTTTCTTT | TRBJ1-1 | few | 15 | TRBD1 | TRBV19
CASSDSAYEQYF | TGTGCCAGCAGCGACTCAGCCTACGAGCAGTACTTC | TRBJ2-7 | many | 12 | - | TRBV7-2
CASSKEPGSLGVNNSPLHF | TGTGCCAGCAGTAAAGAACCAGGATCCTTAGGGGTAAATAATTCACCCCTCCACTTT | TRBJ1-6 | many | 19 | - | TRBV6-1
CASSFNRGIYEQYF | TGTGCCAGCAGCTTTAATAGGGGGATCTACGAGCAGTACTTC | TRBJ2-7 | many | 14 | - | TRBV7-2
CAISVLKASTDTQYF | TGTGCCATCAGTGTTCTAAAAGCTAGCACAGATACGCAGTATTTT | TRBJ2-3 | once | 15 | - | TRBV10-3
CASSFDWTSRDTQYF | TGTGCCAGCAGCTTCGACTGGACTAGCAGAGATACGCAGTATTTT | TRBJ2-3 | few | 15 | TRBD2 | TRBV7-2
CASSAPRDPTDTQYF | TGTGCCAGCAGTGCCCCCCGGGACCCCACAGATACGCAGTATTTT | TRBJ2-3 | many | 15 | - | TRBV25-1
CASSALTGTSNQPQHF | TGTGCCAGTAGTGCCTTGACAGGGACGAGCAATCAGCCCCAGCATTTT | TRBJ1-5 | - | 16 | TRBD1 | TRBV19
CASSPRRGGPQFEQFF | TGTGCCAGCAGCCCCAGACGGGGGGGCCCACAATTTGAGCAGTTCTTC | TRBJ2-1 | - | 16 | TRBD2 | TRBV12-3/TRBV12-4
CASSSSSGTSALTQYF | TGTGCCAGCAGCTCTTCCTCCGGGACTAGCGCCCTTACGCAGTATTTT | TRBJ2-3 | few | 16 | TRBD2 | TRBV7-3
CSASKWIAGTVNTEAFF | TGCAGTGCTAGCAAGTGGATAGCCGGGACGGTGAACACTGAAGCTTTCTTT | TRBJ1-1 | - | 17 | - | TRBV20-1
CASSSGQGLDEAFF | TGTGCCAGCAGTTCTGGACAGGGCTTGGATGAAGCTTTCTTT | TRBJ1-1 | - | 14 | TRBD1 | TRBV27